The 26 T cell receptor beta chains below were found in one sample sequenced in a study of early T cells in non-severe SARS-CoV-2 infection. TCRdb passed the 5' RACE reads through MiXCR, listing each CDR3 protein once. The sample has about 58,000 distinct CDR3 sequences, roughly 12% seen once. The sample comprised whole blood. The receptor source for this set is an adult who was a healthcare worker with PCR-confirmed SARS-CoV-2 infection or an uninfected control (not recorded which).

This chain links TRBV27 with TRBJ1-6; perhaps TRBD1 as D (6 bases). V lost 7 bases and J 7 bases, leaving 17 bases between the germline ends. Germline V gene sequence: CDR1 MNHEY, CDR2 SMNVEV (reference sequence). This CDR3 is 15 amino acids long. As DNA, the CDR3 is TGTGCCAGCAATTATTTGGACAGCCTAAATTCACCCCTCCACTTT. It specifies CASNYLDSLNSPLHF.

In its sample, this clonotype was seen a few times. This chain links TRBV7-2 with TRBJ2-1; D may be TRBD1 or TRBD2 (5 bases each). Per germline, CDR1 SGHTA and CDR2 FQGNSA. V lost 5 bases to trimming and J lost 10 bases, with 12 bases between them. The CDR3 runs to 12 residues. Here the CDR3 DNA reads TGTGCCAGCAGCAGTGGGACGAGGGAGCAGTTCTTC. Translating it yields CASSSGTREQFF. The full variable domain, with the rest looked up from reference TRBV7-2 and TRBJ2-1, is GAGVSQSPSNKVTEKGKDVELRCDPISGHTALYWYRQSLGQGLEFLIYFQGNSAPDKSGLPSDRFSAERTGGSVSTLTIQRTQQEDSAVYLCASSSGTREQFFGPGTRLTVL.

This clonotype was recorded many times. The chain has TRBV7-2 and TRBJ1-1, with D maybe TRBD1 (5 bases). Germline CDR1 is SGHTA and CDR2 is FQGNSA. Trimming removed 5 bases from V and 2 bases from J, with 15 bases in between. This CDR3 spans 15 amino acids. The CDR3 DNA reads TGTGCCAGCAGCCCCATGGGAGGGGTAAACACTGAAGCTTTCTTT. Translated: CASSPMGGVNTEAFF.

This sequence joins TRBV20-1 and TRBJ2-2; D might be TRBD2 (5 bases). Trimming stripped 6 bases from V and 3 bases from J, with 11 bases between. The germline CDR1 and CDR2 sequences are DFQATT and SNEGSKA (reference sequence). CDR3 length equals 13 residues. CDR3 DNA sequence: TGCAGTGCGCCCGGACTCGACACCGGGGAGCTGTTTTTT. It translates to CSAPGLDTGELFF.

This clonotype was seen a handful of times. The chain couples TRBV9 to TRBJ2-7; TRBD2 is a possible D gene (6 bases). CDR1 is SGDLS and CDR2 is YYNGEE in the germline V gene. V gave up 0 bases and J gave up 6 bases, with 16 bases separating them. The CDR3 extends over 15 amino acids. CDR3 coding DNA: TGTGCCAGCAGCGTAGTCGGGGGTGCGTCGGGCGAGCAGTACTTC. As protein: CASSVVGGASGEQYF.

This chain links TRBV13 with TRBJ1-4, with unresolved D. Germline-derived CDR1 and CDR2 are PRHDT and FYEKMQ (reference sequence). The CDR3 runs to 12 residues. Trimming left V 2 bases short and J 11 bases short, with 9 bases between. DNA of the CDR3: TGTGCCAGCAGCTTAAGTGGCGGGAAACTGTTTTTT. This codes for CASSLSGGKLFF.

This clonotype came up a few times. The V gene is TRBV19, the J gene TRBJ2-2; weak D call: TRBD1 (6 bases). This CDR3 comprises 14 residues. Trimming took 9 bases from V and 5 from J, leaving 16 bases between them. Germline CDR1 LNHDA, CDR2 SQIVND (reference sequence). This chain's CDR3 is CASRRAGDTGELFF. The DNA for the CDR3 is TGTGCCAGCCGTAGGGCAGGGGATACCGGGGAGCTGTTTTTT.

The rearrangement links TRBV19 to TRBJ2-1; the D call may be TRBD1 or TRBD2 (6 bases each). V lost 6 bases and J 8 bases, leaving 20 bases between the germline ends. CDR3 length: 15 residues. CDR1 LNHDA and CDR2 SQIVND come from the germline V gene (reference sequence). The CDR3 loop is CASSAKGGRDYEQFF. As DNA, the CDR3 is TGTGCCAGTAGCGCAAAGGGGGGACGGGATTATGAGCAGTTCTTC.

V and J are TRBV28 and TRBJ2-5, with D perhaps matching TRBD2 (6 bases). The V gene lost 2 bases and the J gene lost 2 bases, with 12 bases spanning the gap. Germline V gene lookup returns CDR1 MDHEN and CDR2 SYDVKM. The CDR3 has 15 residues. The chain's CDR3 is CASSLPSGSQETQYF. As DNA, the CDR3 is TGTGCCAGCAGTTTACCCAGCGGGTCTCAAGAGACCCAGTACTTC.

This clonotype was found many times. V usage is TRBV19 and J usage is TRBJ1-2, with 9 bases aligning to TRBD1. The germline CDR1 and CDR2 sequences are LNHDA and SQIVND (reference sequence). The CDR3 length is 13 residues. The V and J ends lost 3 bases and 6 bases, in that order; junction bases with no gene match: 2. CDR3 bases: TGTGCCAGTAGTATTCGACAGGGGGATGGCTACACCTTC. It is translated as CASSIRQGDGYTF.

This clonotype was observed a few times. The chain has TRBV7-9 and TRBJ1-3, with D uncertain. Germline V gives CDR1 SEHNR, CDR2 FQNEAQ (reference sequence). V was pared by 5 bases and J by 0 bases, with 11 bases between. The CDR3 is 15 amino acids. This CDR3 reads CASSTTASSGNTIYF. DNA for the CDR3: TGTGCCAGCAGCACGACCGCGAGCTCTGGAAACACCATATATTTT.

This clonotype has a count of ten or more. V gene TRBV5-6 combines with J gene TRBJ2-1; 8 nucleotides align to TRBD2. Losses at the gene ends were 1 base for V and 4 bases for J; bases not matched to a gene: 4. Looked up from germline, CDR1 is SGHDT and CDR2 is YYEEEE. This CDR3 spans 15 amino acids. The CDR3 region is CASSLSVAGYNEQFF. CDR3 nucleotide sequence: TGTGCCAGCAGCTTGAGTGTAGCGGGATACAATGAGCAGTTCTTC. Drawing the rest from reference TRBV5-6 and TRBJ2-1, the complete variable domain is DAGVTQSPTHLIKTRGQQVTLRCSPKSGHDTVSWYQQALGQGPQFIFQYYEEEERQRGNFPDRFSGHQFPNYSSELNVNALLLGDSALYLCASSLSVAGYNEQFFGPGTRLTVL.

V usage is TRBV7-3 and J usage is TRBJ2-3; D call uncertain. Germline V lookup: CDR1 SGHTA, CDR2 FQGTGA. The CDR3 sequence is 13 residues long. Trimming pared 1 base from V and 6 bases from J, leaving 8 bases between. Here the CDR3 DNA reads TGTGCCAGCAGCTTAAACCACAAGGATACGCAGTATTTT. Translation: CASSLNHKDTQYF.

In this sample, this clonotype turned up many times. This chain links TRBV7-2 with TRBJ2-2; D uncertain. Germline CDR1 reads SGHTA; CDR2 reads FQGNSA. The V end lost 3 bases, the J end lost 1 base, and 6 bases lay between the germline ends. CDR3 size: 14 residues. CDR3 DNA sequence: TGTGCCAGCAGCTTGACTGTGAACACCGGGGAGCTGTTTTTT. This sequence encodes CASSLTVNTGELFF.

This clonotype has ten or more counts. The chain recombines TRBV29-1 with TRBJ2-1, with D unclear. Trimming took off 4 bases at V and 7 bases at J, with 5 bases between the two ends. The CDR3 extends over 10 amino acids. Germline-derived CDR1 and CDR2 are SQVTM and ANQGSEA. DNA for the CDR3: TGCAGCGTTGGCGGAAATGAGCAGTTCTTC. This sequence encodes CSVGGNEQFF.

At least ten counts were recorded for this clonotype. The chain recombines TRBV28 with TRBJ2-7, with 7 bases fitting TRBD2. CDR3 length equals 11 residues. Germline V gene lookup returns CDR1 MDHEN and CDR2 SYDVKM. V gave up 9 bases and J gave up 7 bases; unmatched junction bases: 6. The DNA of the CDR3 is TGTGCCAGTTTTACGGGGGGTGAGCAGTACTTC. Its protein product is CASFTGGEQYF.

On this clonotype: No conserved phenylalanine or tryptophan is present at the end of the CDR3, so a read error is the likely explanation. The V and J genes are TRBV5-8 and TRBJ2-1; D not certain. The germline gives CDR1 SGHTS, CDR2 YDEGEE. The length of the CDR3 is 14 residues. V was clipped by 8 bases and J by 4 bases, with 16 bases between them. The CDR3 DNA reads TGTGCCAGTAACCGCGACGGATCTTACAATGAGCAGTTCTCC. Protein sequence: CASNRDGSYNEQFS.

In its sample, this clonotype was seen many times. V gene TRBV12-5 combines with J gene TRBJ2-7; tentatively, D is TRBD2 (5 bases). The germline V gene encodes CDR1 LGHNT and CDR2 FRNRAP. Trimming removed 4 bases from V and 0 bases from J, with 13 bases in between. This CDR3 comprises 15 residues. The CDR3 loop is CASGCVGGRSYEQYF. The CDR3 DNA sequence: TGTGCTAGTGGTTGTGTAGGAGGTCGCTCCTACGAGCAGTACTTC.

The rearrangement joins TRBV10-1 to TRBJ2-3; 9 bases map to TRBD1. V shed 6 bases, J shed 0 bases, and the junction held 10 bases outside the gene matches. CDR3 length: 17 residues. Per the germline V gene, CDR1 is WNHNN and CDR2 is SYGVQD (reference sequence). This CDR3 reads CASSPRGTGLSTDTQYF. The CDR3, as DNA: TGCGCCAGCAGCCCGAGGGGGACAGGGCTTAGCACAGATACGCAGTATTTT.

This clonotype came up many times. The CDR3 loop is CASSIGETYEQYF. The CDR3 DNA reads as TGCGCCAGCAGTATCGGGGAGACCTACGAGCAGTACTTC. V and J are TRBV10-2 and TRBJ2-7, with D tentatively TRBD2 (5 bases). The V end lost 5 bases, the J end lost 2 bases, and 10 bases lay between the germline ends. The CDR3 is made up of 13 amino acids. Germline lookup yields CDR1 WSHSY and CDR2 SAAADI.

This clonotype has only a few counts. The chain carries TRBV28 and TRBJ1-6; D is unclear. Germline CDR1 reads MDHEN; CDR2 reads SYDVKM. V was trimmed by 7 bases and J by 5 bases, leaving 9 bases between them. The CDR3 sequence is 13 residues long. The DNA for the CDR3 is TGTGCCAGCACGGGAAGGGATAATTCACCCCTCCACTTT. Protein product: CASTGRDNSPLHF.

In its sample, this clonotype was seen a few times. The gene calls are TRBV7-6 and TRBJ1-6, with TRBD1 identical over 8 bases. V gave up 1 base and J gave up 5 bases; unmatched junction bases: 7. Germline V gene sequence: CDR1 SGHVS, CDR2 FNYEAQ. There are 17 residues in the CDR3. Written as DNA, the CDR3 is TGTGCCAGCAGCTTAGATGGGACAGGATACGATAATTCACCCCTCCACTTT. Protein product: CASSLDGTGYDNSPLHF. Together with reference TRBV7-6 and TRBJ1-6, the CDR3 gives the full variable domain: GAGVSQSPRYKVTKRGQDVALRCDPISGHVSLYWYRQALGQGPEFLTYFNYEAQQDKSGLPNDRFSAERPEGSISTLTIQRTEQRDSAMYRCASSLDGTGYDNSPLHFGNGTRLTVT.

This clonotype was seen ten or more times. The chain joins TRBV24-1 to TRBJ2-3; 8 bases align to TRBD1. J lost 3 bases, V lost 1 base, and 5 bases had no gene match. The germline CDR1 and CDR2 sequences are KGHDR and SFDVKD. The CDR3 consists of 16 residues. The CDR3 coding sequence is TGTGCCACCAGTGATTTAAGGACAGGGCTTACAGATACGCAGTATTTT. It yields the protein CATSDLRTGLTDTQYF.

This clonotype was seen at least ten times. The chain has TRBV7-3 and TRBJ2-5; TRBD2 matches 8 bases. Germline V CDR1 and CDR2: SGHTA, FQGTGA. This CDR3 spans 13 amino acids. Losses at the gene ends were 4 bases for V and 5 bases for J; bases not matched to a gene: 3. CDR3: CASSSKRGETQYF. The CDR3 coding sequence is TGTGCCAGCAGCTCCAAGCGGGGGGAGACCCAGTACTTC.

This clonotype was found many times. The rearrangement links TRBV2 to TRBJ2-1; weak D call: TRBD1 (7 bases). The CDR3 consists of 16 residues. The ends were cut back, 0 bases at V and 7 bases at J, with 16 bases in the middle. Germline loops: CDR1 SNHLY, CDR2 FYNNEI. The chain's CDR3 is CASSEAEGAGKNEQFF. CDR3 nucleotides: TGTGCCAGCAGTGAAGCGGAGGGGGCAGGGAAAAATGAGCAGTTCTTC.

This clonotype came up a few times. Germline and junction disagree at one end, which may indicate a read error. This rearrangement joins TRBV9 to TRBJ2-1; the match to TRBD2 covers 10 bases. Germline V CDR1 and CDR2: SGDLS, YYNGEE. CDR3 length: 17 residues. CDR3 sequence (DNA): TGTGCCAGCAGCGTAGGAGTAGCGGGAGGCCCCTACAATGAGCAGTTTTTC. Protein sequence: CASSVGVAGGPYNEQFF. Variable domain in full (rest from reference TRBV9 and TRBJ2-1): DSGVTQTPKHLITATGQRVTLRCSPRSGDLSVYWYQQSLDQGLQFLIQYYNGEERAKGNILERFSAQQFPDLHSELNLSSLELGDSALYFCASSVGVAGGPYNEQFFGPGTRLTVL.